A single sample is the source of the 7 T cell receptor beta chains below, sequenced in a study of regulatory T cells in long-lasting Graves disease. Arm-PCR of CDR3 regions with iRepertoire HTBI primers generated TCR beta libraries. TCRdb redid the calling of the multiplex PCR reads with MiXCR, one entry per CDR3 protein. The table has fewer than 550,000 distinct CDR3 sequences, approximately 16% seen once. Specified time point: newly diagnosed GD, antithyroid drugs for less than 3 months. The authors made the TCR library using RNA they extracted from PBMCs. These records were also assigned to another study, of T cells in Graves' hyperthyroidism and ophthalmopathy.

The source was peripheral blood mononuclear cells (PBMCs), collected at new diagnosis, from a patient treated with antithyroid drugs. The receptor set was obtained from a woman aged 35-65 years with Graves disease.

This rearrangement joins TRBV6-1 to TRBJ2-1, with 7 bases lining up with TRBD2. The CDR3 has 13 residues. Per germline, CDR1 MNHNS and CDR2 SASEGT. Germline trimming cut 9 bases from V and 7 bases from J; bases unmatched to any gene: 9. CDR3 DNA: TGTGCCAGTTGCGCGCGGGGGAGGAATGAGCAGTTCTTC. Its translation: CASCARGRNEQFF.

In its sample, this clonotype was seen a few times. The rearrangement links TRBV10-3 to TRBJ2-7; D gene uncertain. The CDR3 contains 13 residues. The germline CDR1 and CDR2 sequences are ENHRY and SYGVKD. The V gene lost 3 bases and the J gene lost 5 bases, with 11 bases spanning the gap. CDR3 DNA: TGTGCCATCAGTGAAGGCTTTCAGAACGAGCAGTACTTC. Protein: CAISEGFQNEQYF.

In regard to this clonotype: This may be a read error: a much more frequent sequence differs by one nucleotide. This chain links TRBV10-3 with TRBJ1-4; D ambiguous. The length of the CDR3 is 13 residues. Trimming removed 4 bases at V and 5 bases at J, with 8 bases between. Germline assignment: CDR1 ENHRY and CDR2 SYGVKD. The CDR3 nucleotides read TGTGCCATCAGTGGCTACGTAAATGAAAAACTGTTTTTT. It encodes CAISGYVNEKLFF.

Concerning this clonotype itself: A much more abundant neighbour one base away suggests this may be a read error. The chain combines TRBV6-9 with TRBJ2-5; no definite D call. From germline, CDR1 is MNHGY and CDR2 SVAAGI. The CDR3 runs 14 residues. For the CDR3, the DNA is TGTGCCAGCAGTTCTGTAGGCCCCCAAGAGACCCAGCACTTC. Amino acid sequence: CASSSVGPQETQHF.

As to this clonotype: A read error may be the cause here, since a much bigger clone is one base away. The rearrangement uses TRBV18 and TRBJ1-5; TRBD1 matches at 7 bases. V lost 3 bases and J lost 4; bases outside the gene matches: 6. Germline V gene lookup returns CDR1 KGHSH and CDR2 LQKENI. This CDR3 spans 15 amino acids. CDR3 in amino acids: CASSPQQGGNQPQHF. The CDR3 region has the DNA TGTGCCAGCTCACCCCAGCAGGGGGGGAATCAGCCCCAGCATTTT. Full variable domain (rest looked up from reference TRBV18 and TRBJ1-5): NAGVMQNPRHLVRRRGQEARLRCSPMKGHSHVYWYRQLPEEGLKFMVYLQKENIIDESGMPKERFSAEFPKEGPSILRIQQVVRGDSAAYFCASSPQQGGNQPQHFGDGTRLSIL.

Concerning this clonotype itself: This could be a read error, since a much larger clone is one nucleotide away. The chain has TRBV13 and TRBJ2-4; 11 nucleotides match TRBD1. Germline-derived CDR1 and CDR2 are PRHDT and FYEKMQ (reference sequence). The CDR3 length is 15 residues. V shed 3 bases, J shed 13 bases, and the junction held 11 bases outside the gene matches. The CDR3 region has the DNA TGTGCCAGCAGCTTCCGGGACAGGGGGAGGAATGAGCAGTACTTC. This translates into CASSFRDRGRNEQYF.

The rearrangement links TRBV5-1 to TRBJ2-1; 13 bases match TRBD2. V was pared by 0 bases and J by 0 bases, with 6 bases of the junction left unmatched. The CDR3 runs 19 residues. Per germline, CDR1 SGHRS and CDR2 YFSETQ. The CDR3 nucleotides are TGCGCCAGCAGCTTGGAACTAGCGGGGGGGGCGAGCTCCTACAATGAGCAGTTCTTC. Translating it yields CASSLELAGGASSYNEQFF.